Below are 3 T cell receptor beta chains sequenced from a single sample in a study of cytomegalovirus exposure and HLA in healthy donors. Researchers ran the PCR with 60 Vbeta and 13 Jbeta primers. Libraries were prepared by immunoSEQ multiplex PCR; TCRdb keeps only in-frame clonotypes and omits some of them. The table has 250,000 to 350,000 clones, 80% to 90% seen once. Material for sequencing was PBMCs. These TCRs come from a woman aged 18-29 years in good health and CMV-seronegative.

The rearrangement uses TRBV6-5 and TRBJ2-7, with D uncertain. CDR3 length: 15 residues. Germline CDR1 reads MNHEY; CDR2 reads SVGAGI. Trimming stripped 0 bases from V and 3 bases from J, with 12 bases between. CDR3 residues: CASSYSSAGYYEQYF. The CDR3, as DNA: TGTGCCAGCAGTTACTCCTCGGCAGGTTACTACGAGCAGTACTTC.

The rearrangement joins TRBV9 to TRBJ2-1; 12 bases map to TRBD1. The CDR3 contains 16 residues. The V gene's germline CDR1 is SGDLS and CDR2 YYNGEE. The V segment lost 0 bases and the J segment 6 bases; nucleotides outside the gene matches: 4. The CDR3 DNA is TGTGCCAGCAGCGTAGCTCCGGGACAGGGGGCCAATGAGCAGTTCTTC. Its translation is CASSVAPGQGANEQFF.

V is TRBV18 and J is TRBJ1-3; D uncertain. CDR3 length equals 21 residues. Germline loops: CDR1 KGHSH, CDR2 LQKENI. V lost 4 bases to trimming and J lost 0 bases, with 28 bases between them. In DNA form, the CDR3 reads TGTGCCAGCTCACTTACCTTATCAGTCCCAGCGGCATCATTCTCTGGAAACACCATATATTTT. As protein: CASSLTLSVPAASFSGNTIYF.